One and the same sample provided the 9 T cell receptor beta chains below, sequenced in a study of T cells in Graves' hyperthyroidism and ophthalmopathy. TCR beta CDR3 regions were amplified from RNA transcripts. In the first-round RT-PCR of the TCR CDR3, the HTBI primer set was used. TCRdb reanalysed the multiplex PCR reads using MiXCR and keeps one entry per CDR3 protein. This table holds approximately 630,000 distinct CDR3 sequences, 15% to 20% found once. Sequencing was carried out using blood. The receptors come from a woman in her 30s with Graves' hyperthyroidism.

The CDR3 sequence: CASSLSGTGDQETQYF. The CDR3 coding sequence is TGTGCCAGCAGTTTATCCGGGACAGGGGACCAAGAGACCCAGTACTTC. The chain combines TRBV28 with TRBJ2-5; 10 nucleotides match TRBD1. Germline V gives CDR1 MDHEN, CDR2 SYDVKM. Trimming cost V 1 base and J 0 bases; bases outside gene matches: 2. CDR3 length: 16 residues.

The chain employs TRBV20-1 and TRBJ2-3; 9 bases are a match to TRBD2. The J segment lost 1 base and the V segment lost 3 bases, leaving 14 bases of the junction unmatched. Germline V lookup: CDR1 DFQATT, CDR2 SNEGSKA (reference sequence). CDR3 length equals 18 residues. The CDR3 DNA sequence: TGCAGTGCTAGTAGTCCCCCTAGCGGGACCCGGGGCACAGATACGCAGTATTTT. It translates to CSASSPPSGTRGTDTQYF.

V and J are TRBV5-1 and TRBJ2-1, with D possibly matching TRBD2 (6 bases). The CDR3 runs 12 residues. V was cut by 3 bases and J by 8 bases, with 9 bases left in between. The germline CDR1 and CDR2 sequences are SGHRS and YFSETQ. CDR3: CASSYWRDEQFF. In DNA form, the CDR3 reads TGCGCCAGCAGCTACTGGAGGGATGAGCAGTTCTTC.

This clonotype has ten or more counts. The genes are TRBV18 and TRBJ1-1; possibly TRBD1 for D (5 bases). V lost 1 base, J lost 3 bases, and 12 bases lay in between. This CDR3 is 15 amino acids long. Germline assignment: CDR1 KGHSH and CDR2 LQKENI. The CDR3 DNA reads as TGTGCCAGCTCACCACAAGCAGGGTTGGACACTGAAGCTTTCTTT. Encoded protein: CASSPQAGLDTEAFF.

This clonotype has more than one count but fewer than ten. V usage is TRBV13 and J usage is TRBJ2-1; 12 bases fit TRBD1. V shed 1 base, J shed 8 bases, and the junction held 15 bases outside the gene matches. The CDR3 spans 19 residues. Germline assignment: CDR1 PRHDT and CDR2 FYEKMQ (reference sequence). CDR3 residues: CASSLDLSGQGASVHEQFF. The CDR3 DNA follows: TGTGCCAGCAGCTTAGACCTCTCGGGACAGGGGGCCTCCGTCCATGAGCAGTTCTTC.

In this sample, this clonotype turned up once. The junction departs from germline at one end; a sequencing error may be responsible. The V gene is TRBV30, the J gene TRBJ2-1; weak D call: TRBD2 (6 bases). This CDR3 spans 14 amino acids. Germline values: CDR1 GTSNPN, CDR2 SVGIG (reference sequence). The CDR3 region has the DNA TGTGCCTGTAGTGCGGGCGGGGATTACAATGAGCAGTTCTTC. It encodes CACSAGGDYNEQFF.

This clonotype was recorded a few times. The V and J genes are TRBV7-9 and TRBJ1-2, with 7 nucleotides matching TRBD1. The trim removed 5 bases at V and 4 bases at J, leaving 10 bases unmatched. Looked up from germline, CDR1 is SEHNR and CDR2 is FQNEAQ (reference sequence). The CDR3 covers 15 residues. Written as DNA, the CDR3 is TGTGCCAGCAGCGTCGCCGGGACAGCTTCCTATGGCTACACCTTC. Protein: CASSVAGTASYGYTF.

This clonotype was counted a few times. The chain is built from TRBV4-2 and TRBJ2-7; no firm D call. Between the trimmed V and J ends, which lost 3 bases and 6 bases, there was a span of 9 bases. This CDR3 is built from 12 residues. Per the germline V gene, CDR1 is LGHNA and CDR2 is YNFKEQ. Here the CDR3 reads CASSHPESEQYF. In DNA, the CDR3 is TGTGCCAGCAGCCATCCGGAGTCCGAGCAGTACTTC.

This rearrangement joins TRBV5-6 to TRBJ2-1, with TRBD2 matching 8 bases. V shed 2 bases, J shed 2 bases, and the junction held 6 bases outside the gene matches. Per germline, CDR1 SGHDT and CDR2 YYEEEE. This CDR3 is 16 amino acids long. The CDR3 nucleotides are TGTGCCAGCAGCTTTCACTTAGCGGGACCCTACAATGAGCAGTTCTTC. Amino acids: CASSFHLAGPYNEQFF.